Presented here are 18 T cell receptor beta chains from one specimen sequenced in a study of T-cell memory formation after mild COVID-19. One entry per CDR3 protein, called by TCRdb with MiXCR from the 5' RACE reads. Altogether about 470,000 distinct CDR3 sequences are present, around 27% being singletons, with the ten largest covering about 12%. Sequencing was performed on PBMCs or a T cell subset sorted from them (not recorded which). The receptors here all came from an adult woman who had mild COVID-19 (a few samples of this study predate the infection). Cell type and time point are not known.

The rearrangement uses TRBV9 and TRBJ2-3, with D possibly being TRBD2 (7 bases). Trimming shortened V by 4 bases and J by 6 bases, and 21 bases separated the two germline ends. The CDR3 runs 16 residues. CDR1 is SGDLS, CDR2 YYNGEE, per germline. The CDR3 region is CASSTSPWGGRDTQYF. CDR3 bases: TGTGCCAGCAGCACCAGCCCGTGGGGGGGCAGGGATACGCAGTATTTT. The variable domain in full, completed from reference TRBV9 and TRBJ2-3, reads DSGVTQTPKHLITATGQRVTLRCSPRSGDLSVYWYQQSLDQGLQFLIQYYNGEERAKGNILERFSAQQFPDLHSELNLSSLELGDSALYFCASSTSPWGGRDTQYFGPGTRLTVL.

CDR3 coding DNA: TGTGCCAGCAGTGCCTCGGTGACTAGCGGTGATTACAATGAGCAGTTCTTC. Its translation is CASSASVTSGDYNEQFF. The rearrangement links TRBV6-1 to TRBJ2-1; 9 bases map to TRBD2. Germline V lookup: CDR1 MNHNS, CDR2 SASEGT. V was pared by 4 bases and J by 4 bases, with 11 bases of the junction left unmatched. The CDR3 spans 17 residues.

This chain joins TRBV7-3 and TRBJ1-1; tentative D call: TRBD1 (6 bases). The CDR3 loop spans 13 amino acids. Trimming removed 8 bases at V and 3 bases at J, with 13 bases between. The germline V gene encodes CDR1 SGHTA and CDR2 FQGTGA. The CDR3 sequence is CASRPQGHTEAFF. DNA of the CDR3: TGTGCCAGCCGCCCCCAGGGGCACACTGAAGCTTTCTTT.

The rearrangement uses TRBV6-2 or TRBV6-3 and TRBJ2-7, with a possible D match to TRBD1 (6 bases). Trimming removed 4 bases from V and 3 bases from J, with 13 bases in between. This CDR3 is 14 amino acids long. Germline V lookup: CDR1 MNHEY, CDR2 SVGEGT. CDR3 DNA sequence: TGTGCCAGCAGTTCGCAGACGACAGGCTACGAGCAGTACTTC. It specifies CASSSQTTGYEQYF.

This clonotype was counted a few times. This chain links TRBV10-3 with TRBJ1-5, with 9 bases aligning to TRBD1. The J segment lost 2 bases and the V segment lost 0 bases, leaving 5 bases of the junction unmatched. This CDR3 contains 17 residues. CDR1 is ENHRY, CDR2 SYGVKD, per germline. CDR3 coding DNA: TGTGCCATCAGTGAGTCAATGGACAGGGGAGGCAATCAGCCCCAGCATTTT. Amino acid sequence: CAISESMDRGGNQPQHF.

The rearrangement links TRBV20-1 to TRBJ2-7; 10 bases align to TRBD1. Germline lookup yields CDR1 DFQATT and CDR2 SNEGSKA (reference sequence). Trimming took 0 bases from V and 5 from J; bases not matched to a gene: 13. The CDR3 extends over 17 amino acids. This chain's CDR3 is CSARDLALTGGFHEQYF. CDR3 DNA sequence: TGCAGTGCTAGAGATCTCGCCCTGACAGGGGGCTTCCACGAGCAGTACTTC.

This clonotype has a handful of counts. The rearrangement links TRBV20-1 to TRBJ2-7, with a weak D call TRBD1 (6 bases). The CDR3 runs to 10 residues. CDR1 is DFQATT and CDR2 is SNEGSKA in the germline V gene (reference sequence). Trimming removed 6 bases from V and 4 bases from J, with 7 bases in between. CDR3 sequence (DNA): TGCAGTGCCCAGGGGTACGAGCAGTACTTC. The encoded protein is CSAQGYEQYF.

The J gene is TRBJ1-5, the V gene TRBV5-1; D is uncertain. This CDR3 comprises 13 residues. The V end lost 0 bases, the J end lost 5 bases, and 6 bases lay between the germline ends. CDR1 is SGHRS, CDR2 YFSETQ, per germline. CDR3 bases: TGCGCCAGCAGCTTGGATGCGTATCAGCCCCAGCATTTT. Its translation is CASSLDAYQPQHF.

The chain joins TRBV6-2 or TRBV6-3 to TRBJ1-1; 9 bases agree with TRBD1. The CDR3 has 16 residues. Germline CDR1 and CDR2: MNHEY and SVGEGT. After removal of 4 bases from V and 1 base from J, the junction contained 7 bases not matched to a gene. The CDR3 nucleotides are TGTGCCAGCAGTTTAAACAGGGGGCAAAGGAACACTGAAGCTTTCTTT. It specifies CASSLNRGQRNTEAFF.

The chain joins TRBV12-3 or TRBV12-4 to TRBJ1-1; D is undetermined. The CDR3 contains 15 residues. Trimming removed 3 bases at V and 5 bases at J, with 16 bases between. CDR3 DNA: TGTGCCAGCAGTTTCCAAGGTGGGTCCAGAACTGAAGCTTTCTTT. This translates into CASSFQGGSRTEAFF.

This clonotype was seen only a few times. The J gene is TRBJ1-2, the V gene TRBV4-1; D call uncertain. Germline V gene lookup returns CDR1 MGHRA and CDR2 YSYEKL. V shed 1 base and J shed 4 bases, with 10 bases lying between them. The CDR3 extends over 14 amino acids. Here the CDR3 reads CASSQAVALYGYTF. The CDR3, as DNA: TGCGCCAGCAGCCAAGCTGTGGCCCTCTATGGCTACACCTTC.

Written as DNA, the CDR3 is TGTGCCAGCAGCCCGACGACCCGGGGACAGGGGGTAGATGAGCAGTTCTTC. Translating it yields CASSPTTRGQGVDEQFF. The chain carries TRBV7-9 and TRBJ2-1; 11 nucleotides agree with TRBD1. The germline V gene has CDR1 SEHNR and CDR2 FQNEAQ (reference sequence). V shed 5 bases and J 8 bases; nucleotides not matched to a gene: 14. The CDR3 spans 17 residues.

The genes are TRBV5-5 and TRBJ2-1; 10 positions match TRBD2. With 1 base clipped from V and 3 bases from J, the junction kept 10 bases outside the gene matches. The CDR3 consists of 18 residues. CDR1 and CDR2 from the germline V gene are SGHKS and YYEKEE (reference sequence). The CDR3 here is CASSLSTILAGLYNEQFF. Here the CDR3 DNA reads TGTGCCAGCAGCTTGTCAACGATACTAGCGGGGCTCTACAATGAGCAGTTCTTC.

This clonotype has only a few counts. The rearrangement uses TRBV5-6 and TRBJ2-7; 9 bases match TRBD1. Germline assignment: CDR1 SGHDT and CDR2 YYEEEE. V lost 5 bases and J lost 9; bases outside the gene matches: 12. The CDR3 is 14 amino acids. CDR3 residues: CASRRRDREGTQYF. CDR3 DNA: TGTGCCAGCAGACGCCGGGACAGGGAGGGTACGCAGTACTTC.

The chain combines TRBV7-2 with TRBJ2-3, with D tentatively TRBD2 (6 bases). Trimming removed 6 bases at V and 5 bases at J, with 21 bases between. Germline lookup yields CDR1 SGHTA and CDR2 FQGNSA. CDR3 length: 16 amino acids. The CDR3 DNA follows: TGTGCCAGCAGGCCGACTAGGCTCACGTCGGAAGATACGCAGTATTTT. Translating gives CASRPTRLTSEDTQYF.

The chain's CDR3 is CSAEDRGGTDTQYF. CDR3 nucleotide sequence: TGCAGTGCTGAAGACAGGGGGGGCACAGATACGCAGTATTTT. This chain uses TRBV20-1 with TRBJ2-3; 9 bases are shared with TRBD1. The germline V gene encodes CDR1 DFQATT and CDR2 SNEGSKA (reference sequence). Germline trimming cut 5 bases from V and 1 base from J; bases unmatched to any gene: 4. CDR3 length: 14 residues.

This chain joins TRBV6-5 and TRBJ2-1; D is perhaps TRBD2 (5 bases). V lost 2 bases and J 5 bases, leaving 13 bases between the germline ends. The CDR3 is made up of 15 amino acids. The germline V gene has CDR1 MNHEY and CDR2 SVGAGI. CDR3 sequence (DNA): TGTGCCAGCAGTTACCGACCCCCGGGGAACAATGAGCAGTTCTTC. Its protein is CASSYRPPGNNEQFF.

This clonotype has a handful of counts. The chain joins TRBV7-6 to TRBJ2-3; 8 bases line up with TRBD1. CDR1 and CDR2 from the germline V gene are SGHVS and FNYEAQ. J gave up 4 bases and V 1 base, and 7 bases lay outside the gene matches. This CDR3 comprises 16 residues. As DNA, the CDR3 is TGTGCCAGCAGCTTAGAGGGGGACAGGTGGTCAGATACGCAGTATTTT. It yields the protein CASSLEGDRWSDTQYF.